The 29 T cell receptor beta chains given below trace back to one sample, sequenced in a study of Ad26.COV2.S vaccination and SARS-CoV-2 variants. As to treatment: around 19 received Ad26.COV2.S at low or high dose, single or two shots; 5 received placebo; per-sample allocation not given. Samples analyzed were those drawn on day 63 after the first vaccine or placebo injection. Some clones are missing from TCRdb's copy, which holds only in-frame ones; the method was immunoSEQ multiplex PCR. The sample contains more than 300,000 clones, about 82% of which appear only once. The sample here was peripheral blood, taken in a trial of Ad26.COV2.S vaccine versus placebo. Receptors originate from a person between 18 and 59 years old who received the Ad26.COV2.S COVID-19 vaccine or a placebo.

The gene calls are TRBV2 and TRBJ2-2, with TRBD2 identical over 7 bases. The CDR3 is 17 residues long. Germline V gene sequence: CDR1 SNHLY, CDR2 FYNNEI. The V gene end was trimmed by 4 bases and the J gene end by 1 base; junction bases not matched to a gene: 9. The CDR3 coding sequence is TGTGCCAGCAGTGGAGGTGGGAGGGACTTGAACACCGGGGAGCTGTTTTTT. Translated, it gives CASSGGGRDLNTGELFF.

J is TRBJ2-7 and V is TRBV5-5, with a tentative D call TRBD1 (5 bases). Germline lookup yields CDR1 SGHKS and CDR2 YYEKEE (reference sequence). V lost 4 bases, J lost 7 bases, and 15 bases lay in between. This CDR3 comprises 13 residues. The DNA of the CDR3 is TGTGCCAGCAGCCAGTTGGGGCATCAAGAGCAGTACTTC. Amino acids: CASSQLGHQEQYF.

The CDR3 DNA follows: TGCGCCAGCAGCCAATTGACTCGCGCAGAGACCCAGTACTTC. This gives the protein CASSQLTRAETQYF. The chain links TRBV4-1 to TRBJ2-5; unclear D gene. CDR3 length equals 14 residues. Germline V gene sequence: CDR1 MGHRA, CDR2 YSYEKL. Trimming took 2 bases from V and 4 from J, leaving 11 bases between them.

The chain carries TRBV6-5 and TRBJ1-4; D unresolved. Trimming removed 9 bases from V and 8 bases from J, with 19 bases in between. This CDR3 is 14 amino acids long. Germline-derived CDR1 and CDR2 are MNHEY and SVGAGI. CDR3 sequence reads: CASQGGQFTEKLFF. The CDR3 region has the DNA TGTGCCAGTCAAGGAGGGCAATTCACGGAAAAACTGTTTTTT.

The chain joins TRBV29-1 to TRBJ2-3; D is possibly TRBD1 or TRBD2 (5 bases each). Germline V gene lookup returns CDR1 SQVTM and CDR2 ANQGSEA. The length of the CDR3 is 15 residues. The ends were cut back, 0 bases at V and 2 bases at J, with 12 bases in the middle. The CDR3 region is CSVEDPGANTDTQYF. The CDR3 DNA follows: TGCAGCGTTGAAGATCCCGGGGCGAACACAGATACGCAGTATTTT.

This sequence joins TRBV7-8 and TRBJ1-6; TRBD1 matches at 7 bases. The V gene end was trimmed by 2 bases and the J gene end by 2 bases; junction bases not matched to a gene: 3. From germline, CDR1 is SGHVS and CDR2 FQNEAQ. This CDR3 comprises 16 residues. This CDR3 reads CASSLRDSTYNSPLHF. The CDR3 DNA reads TGTGCCAGCAGCTTACGGGACAGCACCTATAATTCACCCCTCCACTTT.

The DNA for the CDR3 is TGTGCCAGCTCACCCACGTCGGGCACTGAAGCTTTCTTT. Translating gives CASSPTSGTEAFF. The chain couples TRBV18 to TRBJ1-1; D gene unclear. V was pared by 3 bases and J by 4 bases, with 9 bases between. Per the germline V gene, CDR1 is KGHSH and CDR2 is LQKENI. The CDR3 extends over 13 amino acids.

The V and J genes are TRBV3-1 (or the pseudogene TRBV3-2) and TRBJ2-7; maybe TRBD1 (5 bases). CDR3 length equals 15 residues. Germline CDR1 and CDR2: LGHDT and YNNKEL (reference sequence). The V gene lost 1 base and the J gene lost 6 bases, with 16 bases spanning the gap. CDR3 sequence reads: CASSQGSAGFGEQYF. The CDR3 nucleotides are TGTGCCAGCAGCCAAGGGTCGGCAGGGTTTGGCGAGCAGTACTTC.

V is TRBV4-1 and J is TRBJ2-3, with no clear D. The V and J ends lost 0 bases and 2 bases respectively, with 9 bases between them. The germline CDR1 and CDR2 sequences are MGHRA and YSYEKL. The CDR3 loop spans 15 amino acids. CDR3 sequence reads: CASSQDDGSTDTQYF. DNA of the CDR3: TGCGCCAGCAGCCAAGATGACGGGTCCACAGATACGCAGTATTTT.

The chain combines TRBV6-5 with TRBJ1-2, with a weak D call TRBD1 (5 bases). Between the trimmed V and J ends, which lost 5 bases and 5 bases, there was a span of 12 bases. Germline values: CDR1 MNHEY, CDR2 SVGAGI. The CDR3 contains 13 residues. CDR3 amino acids: CASSPGYFYGYTF. The DNA of the CDR3 is TGTGCCAGCAGTCCAGGGTATTTTTATGGCTACACCTTC.

J is TRBJ2-1 and V is TRBV6-6; D call uncertain. This CDR3 spans 15 amino acids. CDR1 and CDR2 (germline): MNHNY, SVGAGI (reference sequence). V lost 5 bases to trimming and J lost 0 bases, with 11 bases between them. The CDR3 DNA reads TGTGCCAGCAGTGCCCTCTCCCTCTCCTACAATGAGCAGTTCTTC. This codes for CASSALSLSYNEQFF.

V is TRBV11-3 and J is TRBJ2-3; 12 bases align to TRBD1. The germline V gene encodes CDR1 SGHNT and CDR2 YENEEA. The CDR3 runs to 17 residues. The ends lost 0 bases at V and 5 bases at J; junction bases unmatched: 6. CDR3 amino acids: CASSLEFGTGGRDTQYF. In DNA, the CDR3 is TGTGCCAGCAGCTTAGAATTTGGGACAGGGGGCCGAGATACGCAGTATTTT. The whole variable domain, filled in from reference TRBV11-3 and TRBJ2-3, reads EAGVVQSPRYKIIEKKQPVAFWCNPISGHNTLYWYLQNLGQGPELLIRYENEEAVDDSQLPKDRFSAERLKGVDSTLKIQPAELGDSAVYLCASSLEFGTGGRDTQYFGPGTRLTVL.

This chain uses TRBV4-2 with TRBJ1-1; the D is unclear. Germline V gene data show CDR1 as LGHNA and CDR2 as YNFKEQ. This CDR3 has 14 amino acids. V lost 0 bases and J 10 bases, leaving 15 bases between the germline ends. CDR3 nucleotides: TGTGCCAGCAGCCAAGAGGTCTTCGGTTCGCGAGCTTTCTTT. Protein: CASSQEVFGSRAFF.

The V gene is TRBV12-3 or TRBV12-4, the J gene TRBJ1-1; a possible D gene is TRBD1 (5 bases). V dropped 7 bases and J dropped 11 bases, with 14 bases sitting between them. The CDR3 contains 11 residues. CDR3 loop: CASIFRGRAFF. In DNA form, the CDR3 reads TGTGCCAGCATTTTTCGGGGACGGGCTTTCTTT.

In its sample, this clone was seen a few times. The chain links TRBV5-4 to TRBJ2-3, with D unresolved. CDR1 is SGHNT, CDR2 YYREEE, per germline (reference sequence). Trimming pared 5 bases from V and 6 bases from J, leaving 13 bases between. The CDR3 has 13 residues. CDR3 in DNA: TGTGCCAGCAGTCTGGGATCTCCCGATACGCAGTATTTT. Residues: CASSLGSPDTQYF. Full variable domain (remainder filled in from reference TRBV5-4 and TRBJ2-3): ETGVTQSPTHLIKTRGQQVTLRCSSQSGHNTVSWYQQALGQGPQFIFQYYREEENGRGNFPPRFSGLQFPNYSSELNVNALELDDSALYLCASSLGSPDTQYFGPGTRLTVL.

V is TRBV5-5 and J is TRBJ2-3, with 7 bases fitting TRBD2. The CDR3 is 15 amino acids. Germline CDR1 and CDR2: SGHKS and YYEKEE (reference sequence). J lost 0 bases, V lost 1 base, and 2 bases had no gene match. The CDR3 loop is CASSLWRGSTDTQYF. DNA of the CDR3: TGTGCCAGCAGCTTGTGGCGGGGGAGCACAGATACGCAGTATTTT.

This clone was found once. The chain uses TRBV28 and TRBJ1-5; tentatively, D is TRBD1 (6 bases). Between the trimmed V and J ends, which lost 3 bases and 0 bases, there was a span of 9 bases. Looked up from germline, CDR1 is MDHEN and CDR2 is SYDVKM. The CDR3 contains 15 residues. CDR3 bases: TGTGCCAGCAGTTTCAGGGGATATAGCAATCAGCCCCAGCATTTT. Its translation is CASSFRGYSNQPQHF.

The chain is built from TRBV2 and TRBJ1-2; perhaps TRBD1 as D (6 bases). The CDR3 covers 14 residues. Looked up from germline, CDR1 is SNHLY and CDR2 is FYNNEI. Trimming stripped 0 bases from V and 8 bases from J, with 13 bases between. The CDR3, as DNA: TGTGCCAGCAGTGAAGCCCACAGGGTCGGCGGCTACACCTTC. This translates into CASSEAHRVGGYTF.

This clone was detected only a few times. The chain joins TRBV5-6 to TRBJ1-5; maybe TRBD1 (5 bases). Germline CDR1 SGHDT, CDR2 YYEEEE. V gave up 3 bases and J gave up 7 bases, with 17 bases separating them. The CDR3 is 15 amino acids. The CDR3 DNA reads TGTGCCAGCAGCTATCTGTCAGGGAGGGACCAGCCCCAGCATTTT. This encodes CASSYLSGRDQPQHF. The variable domain in full, with the rest retrieved from reference TRBV5-6 and TRBJ1-5, is DAGVTQSPTHLIKTRGQQVTLRCSPKSGHDTVSWYQQALGQGPQFIFQYYEEEERQRGNFPDRFSGHQFPNYSSELNVNALLLGDSALYLCASSYLSGRDQPQHFGDGTRLSIL.

J is TRBJ2-7 and V is TRBV3-1 (or the pseudogene TRBV3-2); D gene unclear. V shed 1 base and J shed 0 bases, with 13 bases lying between them. In germline, CDR1 is LGHDT, CDR2 YNNKEL (reference sequence). The CDR3 has 16 residues. The chain's CDR3 is CASSQGVVAYSYEQYF. CDR3 sequence (DNA): TGTGCCAGCAGCCAAGGAGTAGTGGCCTACTCCTACGAGCAGTACTTC.

This clone was seen only once. The J gene is TRBJ2-6, the V gene TRBV2; either TRBD1 or TRBD2 may fit D (6 bases each). The CDR3 contains 15 residues. The V end lost 8 bases, the J end lost 0 bases, and 11 bases lay between the germline ends. CDR1 and CDR2 (germline): SNHLY, FYNNEI. The CDR3: CASGKGGSGANVLTF. The CDR3 bases are TGTGCCAGCGGCAAGGGGGGCTCTGGGGCCAACGTCCTGACTTTC.

This chain joins TRBV7-9 and TRBJ2-1; D remains unclear. The CDR3 contains 11 residues. Germline assignment: CDR1 SEHNR and CDR2 FQNEAQ (reference sequence). With 7 bases removed from V and 5 bases from J, the gap between germline ends came to 6 bases. As DNA, the CDR3 is TGTGCCAGCACCCAGCACAATGAGCAGTTCTTC. Translated: CASTQHNEQFF.

This rearrangement joins TRBV7-8 to TRBJ1-2; 9 bases fit TRBD1. There are 13 residues in the CDR3. V lost 6 bases and J lost 7; bases outside the gene matches: 6. CDR1 and CDR2 (germline): SGHVS, FQNEAQ. The CDR3 DNA is TGTGCCAGCAGTTGGGACAGGGAGGGTGGCTACACCTTC. Its protein product is CASSWDREGGYTF. The whole variable domain, remainder taken from reference TRBV7-8 and TRBJ1-2, is GAGVSQSPRYKVAKRGQDVALRCDPISGHVSLFWYQQALGQGPEFLTYFQNEAQLDKSGLPSDRFFAERPEGSVSTLKIQRTQQEDSAVYLCASSWDREGGYTFGSGTRLTVV.

The V and J genes are TRBV5-1 and TRBJ2-1; possibly TRBD2 for D (5 bases). CDR1 and CDR2 from the germline V gene are SGHRS and YFSETQ. The V end lost 5 bases, the J end lost 7 bases, and 16 bases lay between the germline ends. The CDR3 length is 14 residues. The chain's CDR3 is CASRVNTVANEQFF. DNA of the CDR3: TGCGCCAGCAGGGTAAACACCGTAGCGAATGAGCAGTTCTTC.

The chain is built from TRBV3-1 (or the pseudogene TRBV3-2) and TRBJ1-2; D gene uncertain. The V and J ends lost 0 bases and 7 bases respectively, with 12 bases between them. Germline CDR1 and CDR2: LGHDT and YNNKEL (reference sequence). The CDR3 extends over 14 amino acids. The CDR3 reads CASSQESARRGYTF. DNA for the CDR3: TGTGCCAGCAGCCAAGAGTCAGCGAGACGTGGCTACACCTTC.

This chain connects TRBV2 to TRBJ2-5, with 8 bases lining up with TRBD1. Unmatched junction bases numbered 7, after V lost 9 bases and J lost 4 bases. The CDR3 is 13 residues long. Looked up from germline, CDR1 is SNHLY and CDR2 is FYNNEI. DNA for the CDR3: TGTGCCAGAGACAGGGGAGATCGAGAGACCCAGTACTTC. Translated, it gives CARDRGDRETQYF.

The chain uses TRBV7-2 and TRBJ2-1; D might be TRBD2 (7 bases). CDR1 is SGHTA, CDR2 FQGNSA, per germline. Trimming shortened V by 5 bases and J by 6 bases, and 17 bases separated the two germline ends. The CDR3 is made up of 15 amino acids. The CDR3 bases are TGTGCCAGCAGCCCTGAAAGGGGGGGGGCCAATGAGCAGTTCTTC. Its protein product is CASSPERGGANEQFF.

This sequence joins TRBV29-1 and TRBJ1-2; tentative D call: TRBD1 (6 bases). The V end lost 6 bases, the J end lost 7 bases, and 21 bases lay between the germline ends. Germline values: CDR1 SQVTM, CDR2 ANQGSEA. The CDR3 covers 14 residues. This CDR3 is CSVPGRGPYSGYTF. As DNA, the CDR3 is TGCAGCGTCCCGGGACGGGGGCCGTACAGTGGCTACACCTTC.

The V and J genes are TRBV10-3 and TRBJ2-2; D is uncertain. V shed 2 bases and J shed 2 bases, with 15 bases lying between them. The germline CDR1 and CDR2 sequences are ENHRY and SYGVKD. This CDR3 is 17 amino acids long. The CDR3 DNA reads TGTGCCATCAGTGAGGGGTACAGATCTACCAACACCGGGGAGCTGTTTTTT. The encoded protein is CAISEGYRSTNTGELFF.